The 27 T cell receptor beta chains below all came from one sample that was sequenced in a study of identifying expanded T cells in peripheral blood. Method: immunoSEQ multiplex PCR; TCRdb's copy keeps in-frame clones and lacks some. The table includes about 47,000 clones, around 82% detected once. Material for sequencing was blood. The receptor set was obtained from a person aged 18 to 75 in good health.

The chain recombines TRBV7-8 with TRBJ1-5; tentative D call: TRBD1 (5 bases). V lost 3 bases to trimming and J lost 2 bases, with 11 bases between them. CDR1 is SGHVS and CDR2 is FQNEAQ in the germline V gene. The length of the CDR3 is 15 residues. The CDR3 DNA follows: TGTGCCAGCAGCTTTGGGCCGGGGGGCAATCAGCCCCAGCATTTT. Residues: CASSFGPGGNQPQHF.

The chain employs TRBV7-8 and TRBJ1-1, with D perhaps TRBD1 (5 bases). Germline V gives CDR1 SGHVS, CDR2 FQNEAQ. V was shortened by 0 bases and J by 7 bases, with 9 bases between the two germline ends. This CDR3 region has 13 residues. CDR3: CASSLARGNEAFF. CDR3 nucleotides: TGTGCCAGCAGCTTAGCGCGGGGGAATGAAGCTTTCTTT. Drawing the rest from reference TRBV7-8 and TRBJ1-1, the complete variable domain is GAGVSQSPRYKVAKRGQDVALRCDPISGHVSLFWYQQALGQGPEFLTYFQNEAQLDKSGLPSDRFFAERPEGSVSTLKIQRTQQEDSAVYLCASSLARGNEAFFGQGTRLTVV.

The V call is TRBV6-1, the J call TRBJ2-2; 9 bases align to TRBD1. Germline CDR1 MNHNS, CDR2 SASEGT. Trimming took 4 bases from V and 6 from J; bases not matched to a gene: 6. The CDR3 is made up of 15 amino acids. The CDR3 spells CASSGTGGFPGELFF. The DNA for the CDR3 is TGTGCCAGCAGTGGAACAGGGGGCTTCCCCGGGGAGCTGTTTTTT.

The rearrangement joins TRBV7-7 to TRBJ2-6; D gene unclear. The CDR3 has 18 residues. The germline V gene has CDR1 SSHAT and CDR2 FNYEAQ (reference sequence). V dropped 5 bases and J dropped 0 bases, with 17 bases sitting between them. The CDR3 nucleotides are TGTGCCAGCAGCACAACAGCATTAGGGCACTCTGGGGCCAACGTCCTGACTTTC. Amino acids: CASSTTALGHSGANVLTF.

The chain joins TRBV7-9 to TRBJ2-1; D possibly matches TRBD1 or TRBD2 (5 bases each). V was shortened by 1 base and J by 5 bases, with 15 bases between the two germline ends. The germline V gene encodes CDR1 SEHNR and CDR2 FQNEAQ (reference sequence). This CDR3 spans 16 amino acids. CDR3 loop: CASSLGGAVGDNEQFF. The CDR3 nucleotides read TGTGCCAGCAGCTTAGGGGGAGCGGTAGGGGACAATGAGCAGTTCTTC.

Worth noting for this clone: The sample contains more than one DNA sequence encoding this CDR3. The chain is built from TRBV4-1 and TRBJ1-6; D remains unclear. CDR3 length equals 19 residues. V shed 3 bases and J shed 4 bases, with 22 bases lying between them. In germline, CDR1 is MGHRA, CDR2 YSYEKL. The CDR3 sequence: CASSQDQIDPASYNSPLHF. For the CDR3, the DNA is TGCGCCAGCAGCCAGGACCAAATCGATCCAGCAAGTTATAATTCACCCCTCCACTTT.

This sequence joins TRBV5-1 and TRBJ1-4; possible D gene TRBD1, 5 bases. This CDR3 comprises 15 residues. The germline CDR1 and CDR2 sequences are SGHRS and YFSETQ. Trimming pared 4 bases from V and 5 bases from J, leaving 15 bases between. In nucleotides, the CDR3 is TGCGCCAGCAGCCAAGGGACGGCGGGAAATGAAAAACTGTTTTTT. Its translation is CASSQGTAGNEKLFF.

This clone was found once. The chain is built from TRBV7-2 and TRBJ1-6, with D uncertain. Germline assignment: CDR1 SGHTA and CDR2 FQGNSA. The CDR3 sequence is 17 residues long. V lost 6 bases to trimming and J lost 7 bases, with 22 bases between them. CDR3 bases: TGTGCCAGCAGAAGGAGATCATTGGGTCAGTCCAATTCACCCCTCCACTTT. It codes for CASRRRSLGQSNSPLHF.

For this clone: The same CDR3 can be traced to other DNA sequences in this sample. This chain uses TRBV30 with TRBJ1-5; the match to TRBD1 covers 7 bases. The germline gives CDR1 GTSNPN, CDR2 SVGIG (reference sequence). The CDR3 contains 14 residues. V lost 0 bases to trimming and J lost 7 bases; unmatched junction nucleotides: 6. The CDR3 bases are TGTGCCTGGAGTGTAGACAGGGTAAGACAGCCCCAGCATTTT. Protein: CAWSVDRVRQPQHF.

The chain uses TRBV6-5 and TRBJ2-5; maybe TRBD2 (6 bases). V dropped 7 bases and J dropped 5 bases, with 17 bases sitting between them. This CDR3 is built from 14 residues. The germline CDR1 and CDR2 sequences are MNHEY and SVGAGI. The CDR3 nucleotides are TGTGCCAGCAAGGCGGGGCGTCAAGTGGAGACCCAGTACTTC. Translated: CASKAGRQVETQYF.

The V gene is TRBV7-3, the J gene TRBJ2-1; D remains unclear. Trimming took 2 bases from V and 3 from J, leaving 5 bases between them. The CDR3 runs 13 residues. Germline CDR1 is SGHTA and CDR2 is FQGTGA. CDR3 region: CASSLDGYNEQFF. For the CDR3, the DNA is TGTGCCAGCAGCTTAGACGGCTACAATGAGCAGTTCTTC.

CDR3 bases: TGTGCCAGCAGAACTACCCCCGGACACAACTATGGCTACACCTTC. As protein: CASRTTPGHNYGYTF. The chain carries TRBV6-1 and TRBJ1-2, with TRBD1 as a possible D gene (5 bases). CDR1 is MNHNS and CDR2 is SASEGT in the germline V gene. Trimming took off 6 bases at V and 2 bases at J, with 16 bases between the two ends. This CDR3 has 15 amino acids.

The chain recombines TRBV19 with TRBJ2-2; TRBD2 matches at 10 bases. Germline V gene lookup returns CDR1 LNHDA and CDR2 SQIVND (reference sequence). The CDR3 has 19 amino acids. J lost 3 bases, V lost 3 bases, and 13 bases had no gene match. The CDR3 loop reads CASSIGDSSGSLHTGELFF. As DNA, the CDR3 is TGTGCCAGTAGTATCGGAGATTCTAGCGGGAGCCTTCACACCGGGGAGCTGTTTTTT.

This rearrangement joins TRBV5-1 to TRBJ2-2; 10 bases match TRBD1. This CDR3 contains 14 residues. After removal of 6 bases from V and 7 bases from J, the junction contained 6 bases not matched to a gene. CDR1 and CDR2 (germline): SGHRS, YFSETQ. Here the CDR3 DNA reads TGCGCCAGCAAGACAGGGGGCGATGGCGGGGAGCTGTTTTTT. Its translation is CASKTGGDGGELFF. The full variable domain, with the rest looked up from reference TRBV5-1 and TRBJ2-2, is KAGVTQTPRYLIKTRGQQVTLSCSPISGHRSVSWYQQTPGQGLQFLFEYFSETQRNKGNFPGRFSGRQFSNSRSEMNVSTLELGDSALYLCASKTGGDGGELFFGEGSRLTVL.

The chain joins TRBV7-2 to TRBJ1-1; 10 bases are a match to TRBD1. There are 15 residues in the CDR3. V shed 5 bases, J shed 0 bases, and the junction held 3 bases outside the gene matches. CDR1 and CDR2 from the germline V gene are SGHTA and FQGNSA. CDR3 loop: CASSPTGGMNTEAFF. CDR3 DNA: TGTGCCAGCAGCCCGACAGGGGGCATGAACACTGAAGCTTTCTTT. The full variable domain, completed using reference TRBV7-2 and TRBJ1-1, is GAGVSQSPSNKVTEKGKDVELRCDPISGHTALYWYRQSLGQGLEFLIYFQGNSAPDKSGLPSDRFSAERTGGSVSTLTIQRTQQEDSAVYLCASSPTGGMNTEAFFGQGTRLTVV.

The V gene is TRBV5-1, the J gene TRBJ2-3; D is unclear. Germline CDR1 and CDR2: SGHRS and YFSETQ. This CDR3 has 12 residues. V was trimmed by 4 bases and J by 5 bases, leaving 8 bases between them. The CDR3 DNA is TGCGCCAGCAGCCTGACCCGAGATACGCAGTATTTT. This gives the protein CASSLTRDTQYF.

The rearrangement links TRBV30 to TRBJ1-5; the D gene is possibly TRBD1 (6 bases). V was cut by 2 bases and J by 1 base, with 15 bases left in between. The CDR3 sequence is 16 residues long. Germline V gives CDR1 GTSNPN, CDR2 SVGIG (reference sequence). The CDR3 loop is CAWSLTGAKSNQPQHF. For the CDR3, the DNA is TGTGCCTGGAGTCTAACGGGGGCGAAGAGCAATCAGCCCCAGCATTTT.

The table lists this clone with a count of one. J is TRBJ2-3 and V is TRBV29-1; D remains ambiguous. CDR1 and CDR2 (germline): SQVTM, ANQGSEA. The CDR3 runs to 15 residues. Trimming took off 2 bases at V and 0 bases at J, with 12 bases between the two ends. The CDR3 protein is CSVESSVGSTDTQYF. The CDR3 DNA reads as TGCAGCGTTGAATCATCGGTAGGAAGCACAGATACGCAGTATTTT.

This chain connects TRBV7-9 to TRBJ2-3; D remains unclear. The length of the CDR3 is 14 residues. Germline V lookup: CDR1 SEHNR, CDR2 FQNEAQ (reference sequence). Trimming shortened V by 3 bases and J by 0 bases, and 7 bases separated the two germline ends. The CDR3 is CASSFGGSTDTQYF. The CDR3 bases are TGTGCCAGCAGCTTCGGCGGAAGCACAGATACGCAGTATTTT.

The chain recombines TRBV9 with TRBJ2-1; D is tentatively TRBD1 or TRBD2 (6 bases each). V was trimmed by 4 bases and J by 4 bases, leaving 12 bases between them. The germline gives CDR1 SGDLS, CDR2 YYNGEE. The CDR3 consists of 14 residues. The CDR3 region is CASSPRGQYNEQFF. CDR3 DNA sequence: TGTGCCAGCAGCCCTCGGGGGCAATACAATGAGCAGTTCTTC.

The CDR3 sequence is CASSRKGGQGRSVNTEAFF. The CDR3 nucleotides are TGTGCCAGCTCCCGGAAAGGGGGACAGGGTAGGTCGGTGAACACTGAAGCTTTCTTT. V is TRBV18 and J is TRBJ1-1; 9 positions agree with TRBD1. The CDR3 has 19 amino acids. V trimming: 6 bases; J trimming: 0 bases; junction bases outside the gene matches: 17. Germline CDR1 KGHSH, CDR2 LQKENI.

The chain has TRBV15 and TRBJ1-2, with a tentative D call TRBD1 (5 bases). From germline, CDR1 is LNHNV and CDR2 YYDKDF (reference sequence). V was trimmed by 0 bases and J by 5 bases, leaving 16 bases between them. The CDR3 spans 16 residues. CDR3 DNA: TGTGCCACCAGCAGAGATCAGGGACTTTCGGGGTATGGCTACACCTTC. Translated, it gives CATSRDQGLSGYGYTF.

This chain links TRBV7-9 with TRBJ1-4, with D perhaps matching TRBD1 (6 bases). The CDR3 is made up of 13 amino acids. V was clipped by 5 bases and J by 4 bases, with 8 bases between them. Germline loops: CDR1 SEHNR, CDR2 FQNEAQ (reference sequence). The CDR3 region is CASSQGGNEKLFF. In DNA form, the CDR3 reads TGTGCCAGCAGCCAAGGGGGTAATGAAAAACTGTTTTTT.

The chain links TRBV6-1 to TRBJ1-6; D remains ambiguous. This CDR3 spans 14 amino acids. V was shortened by 4 bases and J by 5 bases, with 9 bases between the two germline ends. Germline loops: CDR1 MNHNS, CDR2 SASEGT. CDR3 amino acids: CASSAMRNNSPLHF. As DNA, the CDR3 is TGTGCCAGCAGTGCAATGAGAAATAATTCACCCCTCCACTTT.

The rearrangement uses TRBV6-1 and TRBJ1-5, with D perhaps TRBD1 (5 bases). V lost 7 bases to trimming and J lost 0 bases, with 10 bases between them. The CDR3 loop spans 14 amino acids. Germline CDR1 is MNHNS and CDR2 is SASEGT. As DNA, the CDR3 is TGTGCCAGCAAAGCAGGGAGTAGCAATCAGCCCCAGCATTTT. Translated, it gives CASKAGSSNQPQHF.

The rearrangement links TRBV5-1 to TRBJ2-7; 11 bases map to TRBD1. The length of the CDR3 is 14 residues. V was pared by 7 bases and J by 6 bases, with 9 bases of the junction left unmatched. Germline V CDR1 and CDR2: SGHRS, YFSETQ. The CDR3, as DNA: TGCGCCAGCGGTACCGGGACAGGGGGTTTCGAGCAGTACTTC. This gives the protein CASGTGTGGFEQYF.

V gene TRBV4-3 combines with J gene TRBJ2-2, with 8 positions matching TRBD2. Trimming cost V 3 bases and J 2 bases; bases outside gene matches: 5. The CDR3 covers 16 residues. Per germline, CDR1 LGHNA and CDR2 YSLEER. CDR3 coding DNA: TGCGCCAGCAGCCAGGGGACTAGTCGTAACACCGGGGAGCTGTTTTTT. Translating gives CASSQGTSRNTGELFF.